This T cell receptor (beta chain) is from a study of blood T cell repertoires in COVID-19. Study-wide background: COVID-19 samples from acute and convalescent phases originated in the United States, Italy and Spain. PBMCs, B-cell-depleted T cells, or T cells provided the cDNA or gDNA that made up the material.

As handled by the study authors: Reference gene primer amplification in the assay estimated nucleated cell counts. Sequencing used immunoSEQ multiplex PCR; TCRdb keeps in-frame clones, though not all of them. V and J calls and clone size come straight from that table; D and trimming were deduced from the DNA. Of about 200,000 clones listed, more than 75% are singletons. The table lists this clone with a few counts. The CDR3 loop spans 13 amino acids. Germline loops: CDR1 SGHTA, CDR2 FQGNSA. V shed 4 bases and J 4 bases; nucleotides not matched to a gene: 3. Sequencing input: peripheral blood. This TCR was recovered from a woman older than 75 with acute or convalescent COVID-19. The chain uses TRBV7-2 and TRBJ1-2, with 7 bases aligning to TRBD1. As DNA, the CDR3 is TGTGCCAGCAGCTCGCGACAGGGCTATGGCTACACCTTC. It codes for CASSSRQGYGYTF.